Sequencing of this T cell receptor beta chain was carried out in a study of control samples from healthy donors and cancer patients (dated by TCRdb to the early 2020s). To prepare the library, the immunoSEQ multiplex PCR assay was applied. In TCRdb, the immuneACCESS table is reduced to in-frame sequences with V and J assigned. These tables do not hold every clone; where another copy was compared, an unresolved V gene accounts for under half, and the others remain unexplained. Here the sample has 40,000 to 50,000 clones; around 94% occur a single time. The ten top clones hold roughly a quarter of the sample. From the germline V gene, CDR1 is KGHDR and CDR2 is SFDVKD. V loses 5 bases of germline sequence and J loses 3 bases, and the interval between the two ends is 13 bases. The CDR3 goes from the cysteine to the phenylalanine over 15 residues. Only the CDR3 portion is preserved as DNA: 45 bases, with reading frame beginning at the first base.

Notes on this clone: Which antigen it targets is not known. There are no base qualities to consult, and no much larger clone falls within one base.

This TCR was sampled from a man aged 55-75 years in good health. The V gene is TRBV24-1 and the J gene is TRBJ1-5, and perhaps TRBD1 as D gene, on 5 matching bases. Sample: blood. The sequence in DNA is TGTGCCACCAGTGGGGCTAGGACACACAATCAGCCCCAGCATTTT. Translated, this gives CATSGARTHNQPQHF.